This entry lists 23 T cell receptor beta chains sequenced from one sample in a study of OX40 agonist ivuxolimab in advanced cancers. Produced via immunoSEQ multiplex PCR; TCRdb's table is partial and in-frame only. Of fewer than 100,000 clones detected, 89% appear once; the ten largest clones hold 0.19%. The sample was CD4+ or CD8+ T cells sorted from blood, taken in a trial of the OX40 agonist ivuxolimab. Source of these receptors: an adult with an advanced solid tumor such as melanoma, head and neck, liver or kidney cancer.

In DNA form, the CDR3 reads TGCGCCAGCAGCCAAGTGGCGCTTGGCGGGGGCAATGAGCAGTTCTTC. Amino acids: CASSQVALGGGNEQFF. This chain uses TRBV4-1 with TRBJ2-1; 7 bases align to TRBD2. This CDR3 has 16 residues. Germline CDR1 MGHRA, CDR2 YSYEKL. V lost 1 base and J lost 6; bases outside the gene matches: 9.

The chain employs TRBV6-6 and TRBJ2-2; D ambiguous. Trimming shortened V by 2 bases and J by 4 bases, and 5 bases separated the two germline ends. The germline gives CDR1 MNHNY, CDR2 SVGAGI (reference sequence). This CDR3 comprises 13 residues. CDR3 loop: CASSYGVTGELFF. In DNA, the CDR3 is TGTGCCAGCAGTTACGGGGTCACCGGGGAGCTGTTTTTT.

The sample holds a few counts of this clone. The chain joins TRBV2 to TRBJ1-2; D is uncertain. The germline V gene has CDR1 SNHLY and CDR2 FYNNEI. The CDR3 consists of 19 residues. The V end was cut by 6 bases, the J end by 2 bases, with 28 bases between. The CDR3 sequence is CASSDPYRRNMNSNYGYTF. As DNA, the CDR3 is TGTGCCAGCAGCGACCCATATCGCCGGAATATGAATTCGAACTATGGCTACACCTTC.

The chain carries TRBV9 and TRBJ2-7; D is unresolved. V gave up 0 bases and J gave up 3 bases, with 4 bases separating them. Germline CDR1 SGDLS, CDR2 YYNGEE. The CDR3 runs to 12 residues. Here the CDR3 DNA reads TGTGCCAGCAGCGTAGATGGCTACGAGCAGTACTTC. It specifies CASSVDGYEQYF.

This clone was recorded a few times. The chain links TRBV19 to TRBJ1-1, with D possibly being TRBD1 (5 bases). V lost 5 bases and J lost 4, with 8 bases in between. There are 12 residues in the CDR3. The V gene's germline CDR1 is LNHDA and CDR2 SQIVND (reference sequence). In nucleotides, the CDR3 is TGTGCCAGTAGTTGGAGGGGCACTGAAGCTTTCTTT. This gives the protein CASSWRGTEAFF.

This clone appeared a single time. V gene TRBV15 combines with J gene TRBJ2-7; TRBD2 matches 7 bases. Germline lookup yields CDR1 LNHNV and CDR2 YYDKDF (reference sequence). The CDR3 has 16 residues. V lost 6 bases and J lost 0; bases outside the gene matches: 11. CDR3 nucleotides: TGTGCCACCAGGCATCGCGGCGGGAGCTCCTCCTACGAGCAGTACTTC. Translated, it gives CATRHRGGSSSYEQYF.

The chain carries TRBV7-9 and TRBJ1-3; D uncertain. Trimming left V 7 bases short and J 2 bases short, with 9 bases between. The CDR3 length is 13 residues. Germline V gene data show CDR1 as SEHNR and CDR2 as FQNEAQ (reference sequence). CDR3: CASTGGPGNTIYF. The CDR3 bases are TGTGCCAGCACAGGAGGGCCTGGAAACACCATATATTTT.

The chain couples TRBV4-2 to TRBJ1-2; 8 bases agree with TRBD1. The CDR3 contains 15 residues. Trimming at V came to 4 bases and at J to 4 bases, leaving 8 bases not matched to a gene. Germline V gene sequence: CDR1 LGHNA, CDR2 YNFKEQ. The CDR3 DNA follows: TGTGCCAGCAGCCCACAGACAGGGGATACCTATGGCTACACCTTC. Translation: CASSPQTGDTYGYTF.

This chain connects TRBV5-1 to TRBJ2-5; 9 bases align to TRBD2. The germline CDR1 and CDR2 sequences are SGHRS and YFSETQ. With 3 bases clipped from V and 4 bases from J, the junction kept 10 bases outside the gene matches. This CDR3 region has 16 residues. The CDR3 coding sequence is TGCGCCAGCAGCTCAACCGGGACTAGCTTTGGAGAGACCCAGTACTTC. Residues: CASSSTGTSFGETQYF.

V is TRBV5-1 and J is TRBJ2-3, with D perhaps matching TRBD2 (6 bases). V lost 3 bases, J lost 3 bases, and 8 bases lay in between. This CDR3 has 13 residues. Germline V lookup: CDR1 SGHRS, CDR2 YFSETQ. The CDR3 sequence is CASSSGETDTQYF. The CDR3 bases are TGCGCCAGCAGCTCGGGGGAGACAGATACGCAGTATTTT.

Only one count was recorded for this clone. CDR3 amino acids: CASSEYSGYYGYTF. The CDR3 DNA is TGTGCCAGCAGTGAATATTCGGGGTACTATGGCTACACCTTC. The rearrangement links TRBV6-1 to TRBJ1-2; D gene uncertain. V shed 2 bases and J shed 3 bases, with 10 bases lying between them. CDR1 and CDR2 (germline): MNHNS, SASEGT. The CDR3 spans 14 residues.

This clone was observed once. The rearrangement uses TRBV28 and TRBJ1-2; 7 bases align to TRBD1. V gave up 3 bases and J gave up 4 bases; unmatched junction bases: 5. This CDR3 has 14 residues. In germline, CDR1 is MDHEN, CDR2 SYDVKM. CDR3 nucleotides: TGTGCCAGCAGTTTTCCTGGACAGGCCTATGGCTACACCTTC. Translating it yields CASSFPGQAYGYTF.

The sample holds one count of this clone. This chain connects TRBV18 to TRBJ1-4, with a tentative D call TRBD1 (6 bases). Per germline, CDR1 KGHSH and CDR2 LQKENI. Trimming cost V 3 bases and J 5 bases, with 16 bases left between them. The CDR3 totals 16 residues. The CDR3 DNA sequence: TGTGCCAGCTCACCCAGACTTCCAGGGGTAAATGAAAAACTGTTTTTT. This codes for CASSPRLPGVNEKLFF.

V gene TRBV18 combines with J gene TRBJ2-1; 9 bases agree with TRBD1. There are 19 residues in the CDR3. Germline V gene data show CDR1 as KGHSH and CDR2 as LQKENI. V gave up 6 bases and J gave up 11 bases; unmatched junction bases: 26. CDR3 protein: CASSRRQGGHPTDSSKQFF. CDR3 DNA sequence: TGTGCCAGCTCCCGGAGACAGGGGGGGCACCCGACGGACTCCAGTAAGCAGTTCTTC.

The V gene is TRBV5-1, the J gene TRBJ2-7; TRBD1 agrees at 8 bases. This CDR3 comprises 14 residues. The V gene's germline CDR1 is SGHRS and CDR2 YFSETQ. V was pared by 4 bases and J by 4 bases, with 7 bases of the junction left unmatched. CDR3 region: CASSLRGLEYEQYF. The CDR3 DNA reads TGCGCCAGCAGCCTCAGGGGGCTCGAATACGAGCAGTACTTC. Full variable domain (missing parts from reference TRBV5-1 and TRBJ2-7): KAGVTQTPRYLIKTRGQQVTLSCSPISGHRSVSWYQQTPGQGLQFLFEYFSETQRNKGNFPGRFSGRQFSNSRSEMNVSTLELGDSALYLCASSLRGLEYEQYFGPGTRLTVT.

The chain employs TRBV2 and TRBJ1-1, with D tentatively TRBD1 (5 bases). The length of the CDR3 is 13 residues. V was pared by 6 bases and J by 1 base, with 9 bases between. The germline CDR1 and CDR2 sequences are SNHLY and FYNNEI. The chain's CDR3 is CASSLGPNTEAFF. Here the CDR3 DNA reads TGTGCCAGCAGCCTGGGGCCGAACACTGAAGCTTTCTTT.

The V gene is TRBV15, the J gene TRBJ1-1; a weak D match, TRBD1 (6 bases). V shed 5 bases and J shed 2 bases, with 21 bases lying between them. The CDR3 runs 17 residues. CDR1 and CDR2 from the germline V gene are LNHNV and YYDKDF (reference sequence). The CDR3 spells CATSGQPTGRTNTEAFF. Written as DNA, the CDR3 is TGTGCCACCAGCGGACAGCCGACGGGACGGACAAACACTGAAGCTTTCTTT.

This clone came up once. The chain links TRBV18 to TRBJ2-5; the match to TRBD1 covers 9 bases. With 6 bases clipped from V and 5 bases from J, the junction kept 10 bases outside the gene matches. This CDR3 is 15 amino acids long. Germline CDR1 is KGHSH and CDR2 is LQKENI. For the CDR3, the DNA is TGTGCCAGCTCGGATAGACCGGGACAGGGTGAGACCCAGTACTTC. It codes for CASSDRPGQGETQYF. The whole variable domain, remainder taken from reference TRBV18 and TRBJ2-5, is NAGVMQNPRHLVRRRGQEARLRCSPMKGHSHVYWYRQLPEEGLKFMVYLQKENIIDESGMPKERFSAEFPKEGPSILRIQQVVRGDSAAYFCASSDRPGQGETQYFGPGTRLLVL.

The V and J genes are TRBV6-1 and TRBJ2-5; TRBD1 agrees at 9 bases. This CDR3 region has 11 residues. Germline values: CDR1 MNHNS, CDR2 SASEGT. The V gene end was trimmed by 2 bases and the J gene end by 14 bases; junction bases not matched to a gene: 3. The CDR3 nucleotides are TGTGCCAGCAGTGAATGGACAGGGGAATACTTC. Residues: CASSEWTGEYF.

This clone has more than one count but fewer than ten. The chain links TRBV28 to TRBJ2-2; 9 nucleotides agree with TRBD1. This CDR3 spans 13 amino acids. V gave up 7 bases and J gave up 4 bases; unmatched junction bases: 1. From germline, CDR1 is MDHEN and CDR2 SYDVKM. The CDR3 here is CASTTGGTGELFF. The CDR3 nucleotides read TGTGCCAGCACGACAGGGGGCACCGGGGAGCTGTTTTTT.

The V call is TRBV4-1, the J call TRBJ2-7, with unresolved D. The CDR3 is 14 residues long. The germline CDR1 and CDR2 sequences are MGHRA and YSYEKL. The V and J ends lost 1 base and 3 bases respectively, with 10 bases between them. DNA for the CDR3: TGCGCCAGCAGCCAAGGGGGTGACGTCTACGAGCAGTACTTC. Its protein product is CASSQGGDVYEQYF.

V and J are TRBV6-5 and TRBJ1-1, with D perhaps TRBD1 (6 bases). This CDR3 is built from 13 residues. Germline V gene sequence: CDR1 MNHEY, CDR2 SVGAGI. V was cut by 6 bases and J by 8 bases, with 16 bases left in between. CDR3 sequence (DNA): TGTGCCAGCAGGACAGGTGGAGGGAGCGAAGCTTTCTTT. Its translation is CASRTGGGSEAFF.

The rearrangement uses TRBV5-1 and TRBJ2-3, with D perhaps TRBD2 (5 bases). Germline CDR1 and CDR2: SGHRS and YFSETQ. The V end was cut by 0 bases, the J end by 2 bases, with 7 bases between. The CDR3 extends over 14 amino acids. The CDR3 DNA sequence: TGCGCCAGCAGCTTGGCGGGGTTCACAGATACGCAGTATTTT. Encoded protein: CASSLAGFTDTQYF.